A single sample is the source of the 5 T cell receptor beta chains below, sequenced in a study of CD8+ T cells in alopecia areata. This sample's treatment: oral pan-JAK inhibitor, 5-10 mg twice daily. RNA, once extracted, was reverse transcribed into cDNA for use as the sequencing template. The method was immunoSEQ multiplex PCR; TCRdb's version includes in-frame clones alone and lacks a portion of them. The sample includes some 190,000 clones, 51% of them seen just once. This material consisted of CD8+ T cells sorted from blood, taken at roughly week 52, from a patient treated with tofacitinib. The receptors stem from a human donor with alopecia areata.

The chain employs TRBV7-2 and TRBJ1-1; 9 positions agree with TRBD1. This CDR3 has 16 amino acids. From germline, CDR1 is SGHTA and CDR2 FQGNSA. With 4 bases clipped from V and 4 bases from J, the junction kept 10 bases outside the gene matches. CDR3: CASSSTRGTGITEAFF. CDR3 coding DNA: TGTGCCAGCAGCTCAACGAGGGGGACAGGGATCACTGAAGCTTTCTTT.

This clone has a handful of counts. The V and J genes are TRBV29-1 and TRBJ1-1; no clear D. V was shortened by 8 bases and J by 2 bases, with 15 bases between the two germline ends. The V gene's germline CDR1 is SQVTM and CDR2 ANQGSEA. The CDR3 totals 13 residues. The CDR3 loop is CSFRASLNTEAFF. The CDR3, as DNA: TGCAGCTTTCGGGCCTCCCTCAACACTGAAGCTTTCTTT.

The chain uses TRBV6-5 and TRBJ2-2, with TRBD1 as a possible D gene (6 bases). CDR1 and CDR2 from the germline V gene are MNHEY and SVGAGI. The CDR3 has 12 amino acids. Trimming removed 5 bases at V and 8 bases at J, with 9 bases between. The CDR3 sequence: CASSAGEGELFF. CDR3 nucleotide sequence: TGTGCCAGCAGTGCAGGGGAAGGGGAGCTGTTTTTT.

This clone was found a few times. V and J are TRBV7-9 and TRBJ2-7; D remains ambiguous. Per germline, CDR1 SEHNR and CDR2 FQNEAQ (reference sequence). Trimming took 6 bases from V and 4 from J, leaving 10 bases between them. This CDR3 is built from 12 residues. The CDR3 DNA follows: TGTGCCAGCAGTGGGGAAGCGTACGAGCAGTACTTC. Amino acids: CASSGEAYEQYF. Filled out from reference TRBV7-9 and TRBJ2-7, the complete variable domain reads DTGVSQNPRHKITKRGQNVTFRCDPISEHNRLYWYRQTLGQGPEFLTYFQNEAQLEKSRLLSDRFSAERPKGSFSTLEIQRTEQGDSAMYLCASSGEAYEQYFGPGTRLTVT.

This clone was seen more than once but under ten times. V gene TRBV29-1 combines with J gene TRBJ1-6; D perhaps matches TRBD1 (5 bases). CDR3 length: 14 residues. Germline lookup yields CDR1 SQVTM and CDR2 ANQGSEA. V was trimmed by 3 bases and J by 9 bases, leaving 15 bases between them. The CDR3 loop is CSVEGGGEGSPLHF. The CDR3, as DNA: TGCAGCGTTGAGGGTGGAGGGGAAGGTTCACCCCTCCACTTT.